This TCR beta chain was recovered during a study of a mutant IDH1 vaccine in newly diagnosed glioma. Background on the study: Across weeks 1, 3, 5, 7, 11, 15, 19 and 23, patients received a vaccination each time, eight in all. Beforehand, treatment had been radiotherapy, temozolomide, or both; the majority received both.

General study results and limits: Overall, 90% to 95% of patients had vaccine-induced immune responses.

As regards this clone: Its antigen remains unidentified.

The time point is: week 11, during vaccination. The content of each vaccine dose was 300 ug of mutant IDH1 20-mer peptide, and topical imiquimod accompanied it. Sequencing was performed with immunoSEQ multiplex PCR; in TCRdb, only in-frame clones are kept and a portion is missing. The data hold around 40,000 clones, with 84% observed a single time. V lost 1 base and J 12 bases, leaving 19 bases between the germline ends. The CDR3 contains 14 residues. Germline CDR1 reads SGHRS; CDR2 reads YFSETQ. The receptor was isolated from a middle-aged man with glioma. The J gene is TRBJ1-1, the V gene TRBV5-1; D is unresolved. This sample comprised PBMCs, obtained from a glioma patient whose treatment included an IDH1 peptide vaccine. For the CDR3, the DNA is TGCGCCAGCAGCTTGACCGGAGGTAGGGAATGGACTTTCTTT. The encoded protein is CASSLTGGREWTFF.